Presented here are 28 T cell receptor beta chains from one specimen sequenced in a study of T-cell memory formation after mild COVID-19. TCRdb re-analysed the 5' RACE reads in MiXCR, keeping a single row per CDR3 protein. The sample includes roughly 510,000 distinct CDR3 sequences, 17% seen only once; the top ten take about 8.6%. The material sequenced was PBMCs or a T cell subset sorted from them (not recorded which). All receptors derive from an adult woman who had mild COVID-19 (a few samples of this study predate the infection). Cell type and time point are not known.

This chain connects TRBV30 to TRBJ2-5; 10 nucleotides align to TRBD2. The CDR3 is 15 amino acids. CDR1 and CDR2 (germline): GTSNPN, SVGIG (reference sequence). J was trimmed by 10 bases and V by 5 bases; bases with no gene match: 16. The CDR3 loop is CAWLRPLAGEWIQYF. Written as DNA, the CDR3 is TGTGCCTGGCTGAGACCCCTAGCGGGGGAATGGATCCAGTACTTC.

This clonotype has only a few counts. The J gene is TRBJ2-3, the V gene TRBV5-6; possible D gene TRBD2, 5 bases. Germline-derived CDR1 and CDR2 are SGHDT and YYEEEE. CDR3 size: 15 residues. Trimming took 6 bases from V and 2 from J, leaving 16 bases between them. As DNA, the CDR3 is TGTGCCAGCATGTTCCGGGATGGTATCACAGATACGCAGTATTTT. It yields the protein CASMFRDGITDTQYF.

The CDR3 nucleotides read TGTGCCAGCAGTTACCTGAACCCGGGACTTTCCTCCTACGAGCAGTACTTC. Residues: CASSYLNPGLSSYEQYF. The chain uses TRBV6-5 and TRBJ2-7; D is possibly TRBD2 (6 bases). The germline V gene encodes CDR1 MNHEY and CDR2 SVGAGI. V was shortened by 2 bases and J by 0 bases, with 17 bases between the two germline ends. CDR3 length: 17 residues.

This clonotype occurred a few times. V usage is TRBV5-1 and J usage is TRBJ1-5; D is undetermined. Germline CDR1 SGHRS, CDR2 YFSETQ. Trimming stripped 0 bases from V and 5 bases from J, with 9 bases between. This CDR3 region has 14 residues. The CDR3 nucleotides read TGCGCCAGCAGCTTGGCGGCAGGCGATCAGCCCCAGCATTTT. This encodes CASSLAAGDQPQHF.

This clonotype was recorded a few times. This sequence joins TRBV4-1 and TRBJ1-4; TRBD1 agrees at 7 bases. Germline assignment: CDR1 MGHRA and CDR2 YSYEKL. CDR3 length: 16 amino acids. The junction had 4 bases not matched to a gene; V was cut back by 2 bases and J by 1 base. The CDR3 loop is CASSQTGVVTNEKLFF. The CDR3 DNA is TGCGCCAGCAGCCAAACAGGGGTAGTAACTAATGAAAAACTGTTTTTT.

V and J are TRBV12-3 or TRBV12-4 and TRBJ1-1; D unresolved. Trimming took off 2 bases at V and 0 bases at J, with 10 bases between the two ends. CDR3 length equals 15 residues. CDR3 in amino acids: CASSLRPGVNTEAFF. CDR3 bases: TGTGCCAGCAGTTTAAGGCCCGGGGTGAACACTGAAGCTTTCTTT.

This clonotype was seen a single time. The rearrangement joins TRBV13 to TRBJ2-6; D uncertain. The length of the CDR3 is 15 residues. Germline V gene lookup returns CDR1 PRHDT and CDR2 FYEKMQ (reference sequence). V lost 2 bases, J lost 1 base, and 6 bases lay in between. In DNA form, the CDR3 reads TGTGCCAGCAGCTTACTACGGTCTGGGGCCAACGTCCTGACTTTC. Its protein is CASSLLRSGANVLTF.

The V gene is TRBV24-1, the J gene TRBJ1-2; D remains ambiguous. Germline loops: CDR1 KGHDR, CDR2 SFDVKD. V lost 8 bases and J 7 bases, leaving 16 bases between the germline ends. The CDR3 has 13 amino acids. DNA for the CDR3: TGTGCCACCACCTCGCCGTCAACGGGTGGCTACACCTTC. Translated: CATTSPSTGGYTF.

This clonotype has more than one count but fewer than ten. The chain links TRBV3-1 to TRBJ2-1, with a weak D call TRBD2 (5 bases). CDR3 size: 13 residues. Trimming left V 1 base short and J 13 bases short, with 14 bases between. Per germline, CDR1 LGHDT and CDR2 YNNKEL (reference sequence). The CDR3 DNA follows: TGTGCCAGCAGCCAAGGGGCCCGGGGATCCCAGTTCTTC. Encoded protein: CASSQGARGSQFF.

The chain links TRBV24-1 to TRBJ2-1; 10 bases align to TRBD2. From germline, CDR1 is KGHDR and CDR2 SFDVKD. Trimming at V came to 3 bases and at J to 7 bases, leaving 8 bases not matched to a gene. The CDR3 runs to 16 residues. The CDR3 nucleotides are TGTGCCACCAGTGATCGAAGCGGGAGGGCAAGGAATGAGCAGTTCTTC. Amino acid sequence: CATSDRSGRARNEQFF.

V and J are TRBV9 and TRBJ2-2; tentative D call: TRBD2 (7 bases). Per the germline V gene, CDR1 is SGDLS and CDR2 is YYNGEE. The germline V and J ends were trimmed by 3 bases and 3 bases, with 15 bases remaining between them. The CDR3 loop spans 16 amino acids. The CDR3 here is CASSARRGAHTGELFF. In DNA, the CDR3 is TGTGCCAGCAGCGCCAGACGGGGGGCCCACACCGGGGAGCTGTTTTTT.

This clonotype has more than one count but fewer than ten. The chain carries TRBV5-5 and TRBJ1-5; D not resolved. CDR1 SGHKS and CDR2 YYEKEE come from the germline V gene (reference sequence). The V end lost 3 bases, the J end lost 0 bases, and 10 bases lay between the germline ends. This CDR3 has 15 residues. For the CDR3, the DNA is TGTGCCAGCAGCTCCCACGGAAATAGCAATCAGCCCCAGCATTTT. Protein product: CASSSHGNSNQPQHF.

The chain links TRBV5-6 to TRBJ1-2; D uncertain. Deletions cut 3 bases from V and 0 bases from J, with 15 bases between. CDR1 SGHDT and CDR2 YYEEEE come from the germline V gene. This CDR3 has 16 amino acids. The CDR3 DNA reads as TGTGCCAGCAGCTCGCTTCCGCAGGAGGCTAACTATGGCTACACCTTC. Translating gives CASSSLPQEANYGYTF. The variable domain in full, completed from reference TRBV5-6 and TRBJ1-2, reads DAGVTQSPTHLIKTRGQQVTLRCSPKSGHDTVSWYQQALGQGPQFIFQYYEEEERQRGNFPDRFSGHQFPNYSSELNVNALLLGDSALYLCASSSLPQEANYGYTFGSGTRLTVV.

This clonotype was detected only a few times. The chain has TRBV3-1 and TRBJ2-1; possibly TRBD2 for D (7 bases). The CDR3 is 13 amino acids. The germline gives CDR1 LGHDT, CDR2 YNNKEL (reference sequence). V was trimmed by 1 base and J by 9 bases, leaving 10 bases between them. CDR3 protein: CASSQAAGAEQFF. In DNA, the CDR3 is TGTGCCAGCAGCCAAGCGGCGGGGGCTGAGCAGTTCTTC.

The chain combines TRBV7-9 with TRBJ2-7, with TRBD2 matching 12 bases. The CDR3 sequence is 16 residues long. Germline V gene lookup returns CDR1 SEHNR and CDR2 FQNEAQ (reference sequence). The V gene end was trimmed by 1 base and the J gene end by 2 bases; junction bases not matched to a gene: 3. The CDR3 DNA sequence: TGTGCCAGCAGCTTAGGACTAGCGGGAGCAACCTACGAGCAGTACTTC. Amino acids: CASSLGLAGATYEQYF.

The genes are TRBV6-6 and TRBJ1-6; unclear D gene. Germline assignment: CDR1 MNHNY and CDR2 SVGAGI (reference sequence). The ends were cut back, 5 bases at V and 7 bases at J, with 15 bases in the middle. This CDR3 spans 15 amino acids. The chain's CDR3 is CASSTGVGNNSPLHF. The CDR3 nucleotides read TGTGCCAGCAGTACGGGAGTAGGGAACAATTCACCCCTCCACTTT.

This clonotype was observed many times. The chain has TRBV4-1 and TRBJ2-7; maybe TRBD1 (5 bases). Germline V gene data show CDR1 as MGHRA and CDR2 as YSYEKL. V lost 0 bases and J 3 bases, leaving 12 bases between the germline ends. The CDR3 contains 15 residues. This CDR3 reads CASSQDRVGLYEQYF. The CDR3 bases are TGCGCCAGCAGCCAAGACAGAGTGGGGCTCTACGAGCAGTACTTC.

This clonotype turned up a few times. The chain uses TRBV23-1 and TRBJ1-1; 7 positions match TRBD1. TRBV23-1 carries the ORF label, with uncertain function. The J segment lost 4 bases and the V segment lost 3 bases, leaving 5 bases of the junction unmatched. This CDR3 comprises 14 residues. The CDR3 reads CASSQRTGVTEAFF. The CDR3 nucleotides read TGCGCCAGCAGTCAGCGAACAGGGGTCACTGAAGCTTTCTTT.

This clonotype was seen a handful of times. The genes are TRBV7-9 and TRBJ2-7; tentative D call: TRBD1 (6 bases). There are 15 residues in the CDR3. Germline loops: CDR1 SEHNR, CDR2 FQNEAQ (reference sequence). The ends were cut back, 5 bases at V and 1 base at J, with 15 bases in the middle. The CDR3 DNA reads as TGTGCCAGCAGCCCCCCGGTGACAGGATCCTACGAGCAGTACTTC. Its translation: CASSPPVTGSYEQYF.

The chain couples TRBV5-6 to TRBJ2-1, with 7 bases that match TRBD1. Germline loops: CDR1 SGHDT, CDR2 YYEEEE. CDR3 length: 14 residues. J gave up 7 bases and V 4 bases, and 8 bases lay outside the gene matches. CDR3 sequence: CASSTETGINEQFF. CDR3 coding DNA: TGTGCCAGCAGCACAGAGACAGGGATTAATGAGCAGTTCTTC. The complete variable domain, with remaining parts taken from reference TRBV5-6 and TRBJ2-1, reads DAGVTQSPTHLIKTRGQQVTLRCSPKSGHDTVSWYQQALGQGPQFIFQYYEEEERQRGNFPDRFSGHQFPNYSSELNVNALLLGDSALYLCASSTETGINEQFFGPGTRLTVL.

The sample holds many counts of this clonotype. The V and J genes are TRBV6-2 or TRBV6-3 and TRBJ1-1, with 8 bases that match TRBD1. Unmatched junction bases numbered 6, after V lost 7 bases and J lost 5 bases. Germline CDR1 and CDR2: MNHEY and SVGEGT. This CDR3 spans 13 amino acids. The chain's CDR3 is CASNRQGWTEAFF. For the CDR3, the DNA is TGTGCCAGCAATCGACAGGGGTGGACTGAAGCTTTCTTT.

This clonotype was observed a handful of times. The chain joins TRBV27 to TRBJ2-7, with D perhaps matching TRBD2 (5 bases). CDR3 length: 13 residues. Trimming took 7 bases from V and 0 from J, leaving 10 bases between them. Germline V gene lookup returns CDR1 MNHEY and CDR2 SMNVEV (reference sequence). CDR3 in amino acids: CASTPSGSYEQYF. The CDR3 DNA reads as TGTGCCAGCACCCCCAGCGGCTCCTACGAGCAGTACTTC.

This sequence joins TRBV12-3 or TRBV12-4 and TRBJ2-6; no firm D call. The germline V and J ends were trimmed by 3 bases and 1 base, with 7 bases remaining between them. The CDR3 extends over 15 amino acids. Written as DNA, the CDR3 is TGTGCCAGCAGTTTCATTGCTTCTGGGGCCAACGTCCTGACTTTC. Translating gives CASSFIASGANVLTF.

A few counts support this clonotype. CDR3 amino acids: CASDLGLARFNNEQFF. DNA of the CDR3: TGTGCCAGCGACCTCGGACTAGCGCGATTTAACAATGAGCAGTTCTTC. The chain recombines TRBV2 with TRBJ2-1, with 9 bases that match TRBD2. CDR3 size: 16 residues. V was clipped by 8 bases and J by 5 bases; unmatched bases: 13. CDR1 and CDR2 from the germline V gene are SNHLY and FYNNEI.

This clonotype was observed a handful of times. Mismatch with germline at one junction end may stem from a read error. This chain links TRBV7-7 with TRBJ2-3, with unresolved D. Looked up from germline, CDR1 is SSHAT and CDR2 is FNYEAQ (reference sequence). The CDR3 runs 15 residues. The CDR3 is CASSPRLLSTDTQYF. The CDR3 nucleotides read TGTGCTAGCAGCCCGAGACTCCTTAGCACAGATACGCAGTATTTT.

This sequence joins TRBV6-2 or TRBV6-3 and TRBJ2-7, with D possibly matching TRBD1 (6 bases). Trimming took off 4 bases at V and 3 bases at J, with 19 bases between the two ends. CDR1 and CDR2 from the germline V gene are MNHEY and SVGEGT. CDR3 size: 16 residues. The DNA for the CDR3 is TGTGCCAGCAGTTCCTTAGCTCCACAGGGAGACTACGAGCAGTACTTC. Protein: CASSSLAPQGDYEQYF.

Many counts were recorded for this clonotype. The rearrangement uses TRBV7-9 and TRBJ2-7; the match to TRBD2 covers 10 bases. Germline-derived CDR1 and CDR2 are SEHNR and FQNEAQ (reference sequence). The CDR3 sequence is 17 residues long. After removal of 1 base from V and 4 bases from J, the junction contained 10 bases not matched to a gene. The CDR3 region is CASSLGLASGSIYEQYF. The CDR3, as DNA: TGTGCCAGCAGCTTAGGGCTCGCTAGCGGGAGTATATACGAGCAGTACTTC.

This clonotype was counted a few times. The chain joins TRBV3-1 to TRBJ2-3, with D possibly TRBD1 on 6 matching bases. With 2 bases removed from V and 3 bases from J, the gap between germline ends came to 9 bases. The CDR3 runs 14 residues. Germline loops: CDR1 LGHDT, CDR2 YNNKEL (reference sequence). In DNA, the CDR3 is TGTGCCAGCAGCCAATACCAGGGGACAGATACGCAGTATTTT. Amino acids: CASSQYQGTDTQYF.